This T cell receptor (beta chain) emerged from a study of siplizumab effects on memory and regulatory T cells. Study-wide points: Naive T cells were seemingly more diverse than memory cells, and major contributions to the alloresponse seemed to be made by them. Sequences below about 10^-5 frequency were poorly captured, limiting mapping of alloreactive clones.

In each sample, approximately 100,000 TCR templates were assayed. Clones were read by immunoSEQ multiplex PCR, and TCRdb kept only the in-frame ones, dropping some. The data contain about 100,000 clones, roughly 92% of them singletons. V lost 6 bases, J lost 6 bases, and 12 bases lay in between. This CDR3 region has 11 residues. Germline assignment: CDR1 SQVTM and CDR2 ANQGSEA. With respect to this clone: The antigen is not known.

This receptor was identified in a human donor in good health. The rearrangement joins TRBV29-1 to TRBJ2-7, with unresolved D. The sample taken for sequencing was CD4+ T cells sorted from blood. The CDR3 coding sequence is TGCAGCGTACGGTTGGCTGTCGAGCAGTACTTC. Protein: CSVRLAVEQYF.